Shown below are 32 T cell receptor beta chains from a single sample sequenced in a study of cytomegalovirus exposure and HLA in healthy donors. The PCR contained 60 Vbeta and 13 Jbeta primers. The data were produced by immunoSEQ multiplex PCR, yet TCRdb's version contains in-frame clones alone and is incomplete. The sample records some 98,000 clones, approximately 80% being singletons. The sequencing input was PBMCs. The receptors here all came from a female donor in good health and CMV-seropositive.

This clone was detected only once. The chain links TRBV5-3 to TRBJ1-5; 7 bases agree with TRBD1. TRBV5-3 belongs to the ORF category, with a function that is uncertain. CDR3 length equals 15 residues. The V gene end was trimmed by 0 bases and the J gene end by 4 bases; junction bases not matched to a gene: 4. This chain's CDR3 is CARSLGQGGNQPQHF. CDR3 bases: TGTGCCAGAAGCTTGGGACAGGGAGGAAATCAGCCCCAGCATTTT.

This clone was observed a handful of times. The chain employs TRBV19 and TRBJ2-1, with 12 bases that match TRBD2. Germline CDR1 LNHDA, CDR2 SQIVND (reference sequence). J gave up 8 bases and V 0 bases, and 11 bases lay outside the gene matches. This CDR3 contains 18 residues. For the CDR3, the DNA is TGTGCCAGTAGTATAGATGTCCAGGTAGGGACTAGCGGGCATGAGCAGTTCTTC. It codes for CASSIDVQVGTSGHEQFF.

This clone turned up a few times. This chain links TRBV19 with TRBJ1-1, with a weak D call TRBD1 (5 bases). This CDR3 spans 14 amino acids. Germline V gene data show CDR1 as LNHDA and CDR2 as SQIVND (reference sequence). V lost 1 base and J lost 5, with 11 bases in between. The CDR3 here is CASSIGREGTEAFF. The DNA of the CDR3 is TGTGCCAGTAGTATAGGCAGGGAGGGAACTGAAGCTTTCTTT. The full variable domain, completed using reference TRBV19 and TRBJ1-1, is DGGITQSPKYLFRKEGQNVTLSCEQNLNHDAMYWYRQDPGQGLRLIYYSQIVNDFQKGDIAEGYSVSREKKESFPLTVTSAQKNPTAFYLCASSIGREGTEAFFGQGTRLTVV.

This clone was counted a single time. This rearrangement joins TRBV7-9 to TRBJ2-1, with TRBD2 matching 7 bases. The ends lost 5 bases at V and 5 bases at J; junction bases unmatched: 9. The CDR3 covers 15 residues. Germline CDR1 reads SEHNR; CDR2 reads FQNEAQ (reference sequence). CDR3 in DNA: TGTGCCAGCAGCCGCCGGACTAGGGGCGACAATGAGCAGTTCTTC. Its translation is CASSRRTRGDNEQFF.

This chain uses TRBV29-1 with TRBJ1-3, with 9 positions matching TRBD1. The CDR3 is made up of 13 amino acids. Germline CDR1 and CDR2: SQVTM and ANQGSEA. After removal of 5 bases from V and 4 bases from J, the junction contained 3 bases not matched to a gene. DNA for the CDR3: TGCAGCGTTCCGGGACAGGGAGGAAACACCATATATTTT. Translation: CSVPGQGGNTIYF.

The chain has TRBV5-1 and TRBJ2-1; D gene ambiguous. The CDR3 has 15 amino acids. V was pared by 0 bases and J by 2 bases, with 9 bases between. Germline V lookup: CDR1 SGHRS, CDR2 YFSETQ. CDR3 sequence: CASSLGAAPYNEQFF. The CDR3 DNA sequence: TGCGCCAGCAGCTTGGGGGCAGCACCCTACAATGAGCAGTTCTTC.

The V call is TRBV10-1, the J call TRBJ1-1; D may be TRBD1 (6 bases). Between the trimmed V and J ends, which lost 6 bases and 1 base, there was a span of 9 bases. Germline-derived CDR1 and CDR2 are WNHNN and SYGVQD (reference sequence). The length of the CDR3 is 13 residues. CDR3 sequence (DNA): TGCGCCAGCAGAGAGACAGGGAACACTGAAGCTTTCTTT. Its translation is CASRETGNTEAFF.

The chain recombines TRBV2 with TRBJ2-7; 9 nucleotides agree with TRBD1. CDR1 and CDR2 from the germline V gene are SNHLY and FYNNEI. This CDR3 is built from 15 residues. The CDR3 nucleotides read TGTGCTACACTACAGGGACAGGGTATCTCCCGCGAGCAGTACTTC. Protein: CATLQGQGISREQYF.

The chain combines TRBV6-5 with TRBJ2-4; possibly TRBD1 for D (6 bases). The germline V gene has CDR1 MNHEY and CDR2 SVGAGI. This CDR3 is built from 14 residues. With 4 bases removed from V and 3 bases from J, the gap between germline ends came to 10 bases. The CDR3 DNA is TGTGCCAGCAGTTCAGGGGCGGGCAAAAACATTCAGTACTTC. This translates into CASSSGAGKNIQYF.

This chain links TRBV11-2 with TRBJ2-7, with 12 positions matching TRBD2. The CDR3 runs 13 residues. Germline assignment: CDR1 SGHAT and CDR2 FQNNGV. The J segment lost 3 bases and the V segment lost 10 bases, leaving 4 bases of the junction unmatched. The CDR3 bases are TGTGCCACCAGACTAGCGGGGGTCTACGAGCAGTACTTC. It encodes CATRLAGVYEQYF.

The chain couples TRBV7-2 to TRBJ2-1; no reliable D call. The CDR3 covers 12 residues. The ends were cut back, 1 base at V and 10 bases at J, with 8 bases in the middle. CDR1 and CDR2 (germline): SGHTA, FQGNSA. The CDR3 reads CASSLDNGEQFF. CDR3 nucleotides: TGTGCCAGCAGCTTAGATAACGGGGAGCAGTTCTTC.

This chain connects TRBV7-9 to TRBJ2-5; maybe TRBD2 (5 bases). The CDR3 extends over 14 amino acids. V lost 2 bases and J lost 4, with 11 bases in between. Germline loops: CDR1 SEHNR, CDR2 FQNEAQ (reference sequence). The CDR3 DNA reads TGTGCCAGCAGCTTAAGCCGACGGGGAGAGACCCAGTACTTC. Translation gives CASSLSRRGETQYF. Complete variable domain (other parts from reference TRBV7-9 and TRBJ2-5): DTGVSQNPRHKITKRGQNVTFRCDPISEHNRLYWYRQTLGQGPEFLTYFQNEAQLEKSRLLSDRFSAERPKGSFSTLEIQRTEQGDSAMYLCASSLSRRGETQYFGPGTRLLVL.

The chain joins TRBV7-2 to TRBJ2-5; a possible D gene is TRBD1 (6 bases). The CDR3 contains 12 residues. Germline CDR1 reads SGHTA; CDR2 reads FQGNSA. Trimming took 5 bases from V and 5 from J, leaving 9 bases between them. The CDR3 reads CASSLQGETQYF. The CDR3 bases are TGTGCCAGCAGCCTGCAGGGGGAGACCCAGTACTTC.

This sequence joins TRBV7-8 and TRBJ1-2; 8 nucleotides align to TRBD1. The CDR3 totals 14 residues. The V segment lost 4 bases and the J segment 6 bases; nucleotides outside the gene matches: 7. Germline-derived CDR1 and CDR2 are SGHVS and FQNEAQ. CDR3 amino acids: CASSSVTGVHGYTF. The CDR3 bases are TGTGCCAGCAGCTCAGTGACAGGGGTCCATGGCTACACCTTC.

For the CDR3, the DNA is TGTGCCAGCAGCAGAACCGGGACTAGCGGAGAAGAGACCCAGTACTTC. Translating it yields CASSRTGTSGEETQYF. V and J are TRBV11-2 and TRBJ2-5; 11 nucleotides match TRBD2. Germline V lookup: CDR1 SGHAT, CDR2 FQNNGV. V was clipped by 5 bases and J by 3 bases; unmatched bases: 8. The CDR3 has 16 residues.

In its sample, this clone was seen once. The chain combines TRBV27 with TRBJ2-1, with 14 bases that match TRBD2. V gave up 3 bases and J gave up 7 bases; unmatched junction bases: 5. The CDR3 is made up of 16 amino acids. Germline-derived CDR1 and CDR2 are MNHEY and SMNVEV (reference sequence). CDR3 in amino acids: CASSLTSGRAHNEQFF. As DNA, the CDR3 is TGTGCCAGCAGTTTGACTAGCGGGAGGGCCCATAATGAGCAGTTCTTC.

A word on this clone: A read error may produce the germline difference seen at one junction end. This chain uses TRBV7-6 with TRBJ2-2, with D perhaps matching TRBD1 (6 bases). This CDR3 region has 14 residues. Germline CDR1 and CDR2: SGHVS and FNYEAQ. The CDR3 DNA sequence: TGTGCCAGCAGCCGGGACAAGAACACCGAGGAGCTGTTTTTT. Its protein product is CASSRDKNTEELFF.

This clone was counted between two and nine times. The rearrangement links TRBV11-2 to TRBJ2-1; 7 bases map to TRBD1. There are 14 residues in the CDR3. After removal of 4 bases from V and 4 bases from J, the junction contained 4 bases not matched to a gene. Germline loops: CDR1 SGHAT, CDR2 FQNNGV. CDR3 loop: CASSYLTGYNEQFF. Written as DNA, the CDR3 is TGTGCCAGCAGCTACTTGACAGGGTACAATGAGCAGTTCTTC.

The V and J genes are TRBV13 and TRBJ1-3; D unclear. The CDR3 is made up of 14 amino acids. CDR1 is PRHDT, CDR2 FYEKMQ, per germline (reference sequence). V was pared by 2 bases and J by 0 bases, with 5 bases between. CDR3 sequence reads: CASSLKHSGNTIYF. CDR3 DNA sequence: TGTGCCAGCAGCTTAAAGCACTCTGGAAACACCATATATTTT.

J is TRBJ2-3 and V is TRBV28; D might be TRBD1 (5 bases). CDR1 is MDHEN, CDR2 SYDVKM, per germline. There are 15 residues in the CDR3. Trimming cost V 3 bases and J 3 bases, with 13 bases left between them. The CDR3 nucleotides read TGTGCCAGCAGTTTTGATAGGGGATGGACAGATACGCAGTATTTT. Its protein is CASSFDRGWTDTQYF.

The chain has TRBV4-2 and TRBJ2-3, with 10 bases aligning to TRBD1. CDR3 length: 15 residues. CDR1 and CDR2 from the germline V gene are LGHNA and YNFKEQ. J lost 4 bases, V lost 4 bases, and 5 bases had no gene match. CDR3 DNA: TGTGCCAGCAGCCCACCGACAGGGGGCCCAGATACGCAGTATTTT. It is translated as CASSPPTGGPDTQYF.

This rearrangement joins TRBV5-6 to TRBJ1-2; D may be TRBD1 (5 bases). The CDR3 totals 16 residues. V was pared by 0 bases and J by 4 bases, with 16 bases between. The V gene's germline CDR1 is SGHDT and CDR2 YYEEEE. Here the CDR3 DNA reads TGTGCCAGCAGCTTGGAGCGGGGCGGGGATATCTATGGCTACACCTTC. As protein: CASSLERGGDIYGYTF.

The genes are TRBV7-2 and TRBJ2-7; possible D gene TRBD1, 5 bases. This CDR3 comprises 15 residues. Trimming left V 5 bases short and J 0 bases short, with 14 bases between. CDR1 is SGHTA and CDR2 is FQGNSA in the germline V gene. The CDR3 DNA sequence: TGTGCCAGCAGCCCCTCACGACAGAGCTCCTACGAGCAGTACTTC. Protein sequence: CASSPSRQSSYEQYF.

The CDR3 sequence: CASSFQGASYEQYF. CDR3 sequence (DNA): TGTGCCAGCAGTTTCCAGGGGGCGTCCTACGAGCAGTACTTC. J is TRBJ2-7 and V is TRBV27; 8 positions match TRBD1. The CDR3 has 14 residues. In germline, CDR1 is MNHEY, CDR2 SMNVEV (reference sequence). After removal of 3 bases from V and 1 base from J, the junction contained 2 bases not matched to a gene.

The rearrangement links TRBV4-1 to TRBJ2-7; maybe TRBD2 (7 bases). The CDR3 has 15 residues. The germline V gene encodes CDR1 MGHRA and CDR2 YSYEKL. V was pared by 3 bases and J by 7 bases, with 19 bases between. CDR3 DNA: TGCGCCAGCAGCCATAGCGCGCAGGGGCGGGGGGAGCAGTACTTC. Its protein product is CASSHSAQGRGEQYF.

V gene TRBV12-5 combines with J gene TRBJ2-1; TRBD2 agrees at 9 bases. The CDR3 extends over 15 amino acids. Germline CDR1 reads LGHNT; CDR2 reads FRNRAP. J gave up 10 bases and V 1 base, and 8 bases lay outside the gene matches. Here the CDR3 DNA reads TGTGCTAGTGGTTTGGAGGCGGGGGGGGCAGGAGAGCAGTTCTTC. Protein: CASGLEAGGAGEQFF.

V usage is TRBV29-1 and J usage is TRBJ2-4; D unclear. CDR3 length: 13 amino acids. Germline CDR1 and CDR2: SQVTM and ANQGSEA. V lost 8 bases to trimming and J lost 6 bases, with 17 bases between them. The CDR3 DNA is TGCAGCACTGTAAATCGAGAGAGAAACATTCAGTACTTC. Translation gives CSTVNRERNIQYF.

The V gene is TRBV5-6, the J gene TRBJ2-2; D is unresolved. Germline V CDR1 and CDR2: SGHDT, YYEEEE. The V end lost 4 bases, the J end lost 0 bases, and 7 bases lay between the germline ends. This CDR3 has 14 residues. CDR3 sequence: CASSTGANTGELFF. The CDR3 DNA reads TGTGCCAGCAGCACCGGAGCGAACACCGGGGAGCTGTTTTTT.

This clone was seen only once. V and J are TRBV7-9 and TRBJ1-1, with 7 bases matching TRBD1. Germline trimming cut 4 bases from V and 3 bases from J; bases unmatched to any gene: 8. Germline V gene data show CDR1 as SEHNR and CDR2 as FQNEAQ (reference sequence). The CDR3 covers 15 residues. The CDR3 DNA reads TGTGCCAGCAGCTCACCCGACAGGGTAGACACTGAAGCTTTCTTT. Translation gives CASSSPDRVDTEAFF.

CDR3 DNA: TGTGCCAGCACGACAGGGAGCCAGCCCCAGCATTTT. Translated: CASTTGSQPQHF. The V gene is TRBV27, the J gene TRBJ1-5, with 7 bases that match TRBD1. The V gene's germline CDR1 is MNHEY and CDR2 SMNVEV (reference sequence). V shed 7 bases and J 7 bases; nucleotides not matched to a gene: 4. This CDR3 has 12 residues.

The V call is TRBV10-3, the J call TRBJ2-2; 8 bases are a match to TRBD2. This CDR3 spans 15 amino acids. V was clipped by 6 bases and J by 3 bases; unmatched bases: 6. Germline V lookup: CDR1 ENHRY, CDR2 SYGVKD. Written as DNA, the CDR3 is TGTGCCATCAGAACGGGGGGGGATTACACCGGGGAGCTGTTTTTT. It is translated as CAIRTGGDYTGELFF.

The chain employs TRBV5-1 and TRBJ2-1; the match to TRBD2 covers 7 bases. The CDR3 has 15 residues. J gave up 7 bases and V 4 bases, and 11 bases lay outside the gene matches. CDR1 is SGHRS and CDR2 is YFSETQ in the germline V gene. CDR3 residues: CASSILGGEGNEQFF. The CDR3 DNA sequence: TGCGCCAGCAGCATTTTGGGGGGGGAAGGGAATGAGCAGTTCTTC.